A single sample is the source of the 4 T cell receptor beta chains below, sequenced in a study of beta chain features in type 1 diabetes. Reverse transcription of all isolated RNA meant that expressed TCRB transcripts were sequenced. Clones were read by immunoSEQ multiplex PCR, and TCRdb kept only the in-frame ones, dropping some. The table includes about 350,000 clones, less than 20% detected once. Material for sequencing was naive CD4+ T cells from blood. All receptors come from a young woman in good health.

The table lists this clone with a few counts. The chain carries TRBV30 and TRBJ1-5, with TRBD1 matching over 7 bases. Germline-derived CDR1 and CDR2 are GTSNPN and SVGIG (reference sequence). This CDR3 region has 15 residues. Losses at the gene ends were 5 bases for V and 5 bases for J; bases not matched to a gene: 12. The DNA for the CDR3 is TGTGCCTGGGCGGAGGGGGCATTCTCCTATCAGCCCCAGCATTTT. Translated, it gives CAWAEGAFSYQPQHF.

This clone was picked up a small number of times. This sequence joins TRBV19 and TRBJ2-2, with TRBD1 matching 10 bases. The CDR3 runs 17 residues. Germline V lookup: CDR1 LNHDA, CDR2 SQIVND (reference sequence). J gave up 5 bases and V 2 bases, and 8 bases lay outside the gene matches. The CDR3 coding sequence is TGTGCCAGTAGTATACGGGACAGGGGACGAGGAACCGGGGAGCTGTTTTTT. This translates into CASSIRDRGRGTGELFF.

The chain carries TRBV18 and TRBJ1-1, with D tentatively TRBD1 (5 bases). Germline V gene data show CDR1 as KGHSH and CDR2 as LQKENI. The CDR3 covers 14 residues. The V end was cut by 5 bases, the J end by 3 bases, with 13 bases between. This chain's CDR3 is CASSANRQDTEAFF. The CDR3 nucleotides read TGTGCCAGCTCAGCAAACAGGCAGGACACTGAAGCTTTCTTT.

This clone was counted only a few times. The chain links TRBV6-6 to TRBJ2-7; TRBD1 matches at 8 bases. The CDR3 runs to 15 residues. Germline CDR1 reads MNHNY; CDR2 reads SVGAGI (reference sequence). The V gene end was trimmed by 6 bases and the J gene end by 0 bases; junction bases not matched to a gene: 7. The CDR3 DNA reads TGTGCCAGCAGGCAACAGGGGGAGGCCTCCTACGAGCAGTACTTC. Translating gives CASRQQGEASYEQYF.